This passage covers 24 T cell receptor beta chains from one sample sequenced in a study of blood T cell repertoires in COVID-19. The assay was immunoSEQ multiplex PCR, and TCRdb's table has in-frame clones only and misses some. Of under 300,000 clones in the sample, roughly 91% were seen once. Sequenced material: PBMCs or T cells enriched from blood (not recorded which). These receptors came from an older woman who had recovered from COVID-19.

The V and J genes are TRBV6-2 or TRBV6-3 and TRBJ2-7; D is possibly TRBD1 (6 bases). V dropped 5 bases and J dropped 5 bases, with 19 bases sitting between them. Germline V gives CDR1 MNHEY, CDR2 SVGEGT. There are 15 residues in the CDR3. CDR3 amino acids: CASSTLRAGENEQYF. CDR3 bases: TGTGCCAGCAGTACCCTCAGGGCAGGGGAGAACGAGCAGTACTTC.

This clone was recorded only once. The chain employs TRBV10-3 and TRBJ1-2, with a weak D call TRBD1 (6 bases). Germline V gene sequence: CDR1 ENHRY, CDR2 SYGVKD. This CDR3 region has 12 residues. Trimming left V 6 bases short and J 4 bases short, with 9 bases between. In DNA form, the CDR3 reads TGTGCCATCAGCATACAGGGCTATGGCTACACCTTC. As protein: CAISIQGYGYTF.

The rearrangement links TRBV10-1 to TRBJ2-7, with 7 bases fitting TRBD1. The germline CDR1 and CDR2 sequences are WNHNN and SYGVQD (reference sequence). V gave up 2 bases and J gave up 5 bases; unmatched junction bases: 6. The CDR3 has 14 amino acids. The CDR3 protein is CASSEGGQPHEQYF. CDR3 nucleotides: TGCGCCAGCAGTGAGGGGGGACAGCCCCACGAGCAGTACTTC.

The V gene is TRBV10-3, the J gene TRBJ2-1, with D unclear. V lost 3 bases and J 9 bases, leaving 6 bases between the germline ends. Germline V gene lookup returns CDR1 ENHRY and CDR2 SYGVKD. The CDR3 has 11 amino acids. The CDR3 region has the DNA TGTGCCATCAGTGAACAGATTGAGCAGTTCTTC. Protein: CAISEQIEQFF.

The rearrangement joins TRBV28 to TRBJ2-5, with D tentatively TRBD2 (6 bases). The ends were cut back, 4 bases at V and 9 bases at J, with 24 bases in the middle. The germline gives CDR1 MDHEN, CDR2 SYDVKM. The CDR3 has 16 amino acids. This CDR3 reads CASSSGGRGPSRSQYF. Here the CDR3 DNA reads TGTGCCAGCAGTTCCGGCGGGCGGGGCCCTTCGAGGTCCCAGTACTTC.

A word on this clone: Other DNA sequences in this specimen translate into the identical CDR3. The CDR3 nucleotides are TGTGCCAGCTCACTAAACCGGGACGAGCAGTACTTC. It codes for CASSLNRDEQYF. The chain recombines TRBV18 with TRBJ2-7; D unresolved. Germline CDR1 reads KGHSH; CDR2 reads LQKENI. The CDR3 consists of 12 residues. The germline V and J ends were trimmed by 4 bases and 5 bases, with 9 bases remaining between them.

This chain joins TRBV5-4 and TRBJ2-1, with 8 bases fitting TRBD2. Trimming at V came to 4 bases and at J to 12 bases, leaving 9 bases not matched to a gene. The germline V gene has CDR1 SGHNT and CDR2 YYREEE (reference sequence). This CDR3 spans 13 amino acids. The CDR3 loop reads CASSLVAGWVQFF. The CDR3 DNA follows: TGTGCCAGCAGCCTCGTAGCGGGATGGGTGCAGTTCTTC.

The V gene is TRBV19, the J gene TRBJ2-7, with 7 nucleotides matching TRBD1. CDR1 is LNHDA and CDR2 is SQIVND in the germline V gene (reference sequence). J gave up 5 bases and V 4 bases, and 11 bases lay outside the gene matches. This CDR3 contains 15 residues. The CDR3, as DNA: TGTGCCAGTAGTACGGGGACAGCTTGGTTAGACGAGCAGTACTTC. This encodes CASSTGTAWLDEQYF.

The chain joins TRBV28 to TRBJ2-1; D perhaps matches TRBD2 (7 bases). The CDR3 sequence is 15 residues long. V lost 5 bases to trimming and J lost 9 bases, with 20 bases between them. The germline V gene has CDR1 MDHEN and CDR2 SYDVKM. The CDR3 loop reads CASSPGIGGQGEQFF. The DNA for the CDR3 is TGTGCCAGCAGTCCTGGGATCGGGGGGCAGGGTGAGCAGTTCTTC.

DNA for the CDR3: TGTGCCATCTGGGATACTAGCGGGGGATACGAGCAGTACTTC. Its protein is CAIWDTSGGYEQYF. This chain uses TRBV10-3 with TRBJ2-7; TRBD2 matches at 11 bases. Germline V gene sequence: CDR1 ENHRY, CDR2 SYGVKD. The length of the CDR3 is 14 residues. The ends lost 8 bases at V and 4 bases at J; junction bases unmatched: 7.

The sample holds a few counts of this clone. The DNA for the CDR3 is TGCGCCAGCAGCCAAGACGGGGTCCGGGGTAACACCATATATTTT. This translates into CASSQDGVRGNTIYF. The genes are TRBV4-1 and TRBJ1-3; D is unresolved. From germline, CDR1 is MGHRA and CDR2 YSYEKL. This CDR3 contains 15 residues. The germline V and J ends were trimmed by 0 bases and 7 bases, with 13 bases remaining between them.

This clone was seen only a few times. The chain couples TRBV7-2 to TRBJ2-2, with 8 bases lining up with TRBD2. The junction had 5 bases not matched to a gene; V was cut back by 1 base and J by 4 bases. The CDR3 is 16 residues long. Germline-derived CDR1 and CDR2 are SGHTA and FQGNSA. CDR3 region: CASSLVVAGGTGELFF. The CDR3, as DNA: TGTGCCAGCAGCTTAGTCGTCGCGGGAGGCACCGGGGAGCTGTTTTTT.

The CDR3 loop is CASSPRGQFLQPQHF. The DNA of the CDR3 is TGTGCCAGCAGCCCCCGCGGACAGTTTTTACAGCCCCAGCATTTT. The chain uses TRBV7-8 and TRBJ1-5; TRBD1 is a possible D gene (6 bases). The CDR3 runs 15 residues. Per the germline V gene, CDR1 is SGHVS and CDR2 is FQNEAQ. Trimming cost V 5 bases and J 7 bases, with 18 bases left between them. Supplemented by reference TRBV7-8 and TRBJ1-5, the full variable domain reads GAGVSQSPRYKVAKRGQDVALRCDPISGHVSLFWYQQALGQGPEFLTYFQNEAQLDKSGLPSDRFFAERPEGSVSTLKIQRTQQEDSAVYLCASSPRGQFLQPQHFGDGTRLSIL.

V is TRBV9 and J is TRBJ2-4; possible D gene TRBD2, 7 bases. The CDR3 is 13 residues long. Germline assignment: CDR1 SGDLS and CDR2 YYNGEE. V was shortened by 7 bases and J by 8 bases, with 16 bases between the two germline ends. CDR3 sequence (DNA): TGTGCCAGCGGGAGGGGGGTCATGGACATTCAGTACTTC. Amino acids: CASGRGVMDIQYF.

J is TRBJ1-5 and V is TRBV5-5; D gene uncertain. The CDR3 is 15 residues long. V gave up 3 bases and J gave up 1 base, with 11 bases separating them. Germline CDR1 reads SGHKS; CDR2 reads YYEKEE (reference sequence). CDR3 nucleotide sequence: TGTGCCAGCAGCTCAGTACCGGAGAGCAATCAGCCCCAGCATTTT. Translating gives CASSSVPESNQPQHF.

The rearrangement uses TRBV5-1 and TRBJ2-3; TRBD1 is a possible D gene (5 bases). Trimming removed 0 bases at V and 2 bases at J, with 13 bases between. Germline lookup yields CDR1 SGHRS and CDR2 YFSETQ. This CDR3 comprises 16 residues. The CDR3 protein is CASSLGQPLHTDTQYF. The DNA of the CDR3 is TGCGCCAGCAGCTTGGGACAGCCACTGCACACAGATACGCAGTATTTT. Drawing the rest from reference TRBV5-1 and TRBJ2-3, the complete variable domain is KAGVTQTPRYLIKTRGQQVTLSCSPISGHRSVSWYQQTPGQGLQFLFEYFSETQRNKGNFPGRFSGRQFSNSRSEMNVSTLELGDSALYLCASSLGQPLHTDTQYFGPGTRLTVL.

The chain couples TRBV12-3 or TRBV12-4 to TRBJ1-2; D remains ambiguous. This CDR3 region has 12 residues. Trimming shortened V by 6 bases and J by 6 bases, and 11 bases separated the two germline ends. CDR3 sequence (DNA): TGTGCCAGCAGCCTCAGGTGGGATGGCTACACCTTC. It codes for CASSLRWDGYTF.

This clone occurred once. This sequence joins TRBV15 and TRBJ2-7; weak D call: TRBD1 (6 bases). The CDR3 length is 15 residues. Trimming stripped 2 bases from V and 2 bases from J, with 13 bases between. Germline loops: CDR1 LNHNV, CDR2 YYDKDF (reference sequence). CDR3 region: CATSRHRDGTYEQYF. CDR3 sequence (DNA): TGTGCCACCAGCAGACACAGGGATGGGACCTACGAGCAGTACTTC. Based on the CDR3 plus reference TRBV15 and TRBJ2-7, the full variable domain is DAMVIQNPRYQVTQFGKPVTLSCSQTLNHNVMYWYQQKSSQAPKLLFHYYDKDFNNEADTPDNFQSRRPNTSFCFLDIRSPGLGDTAMYLCATSRHRDGTYEQYFGPGTRLTVT.

V usage is TRBV5-1 and J usage is TRBJ1-4, with D perhaps matching TRBD1 (5 bases). CDR1 is SGHRS, CDR2 YFSETQ, per germline. This CDR3 region has 15 residues. V shed 2 bases and J shed 6 bases, with 14 bases lying between them. This CDR3 is CASSFGGVGDEKLFF. In DNA, the CDR3 is TGCGCCAGCAGCTTTGGAGGGGTTGGGGATGAAAAACTGTTTTTT.

The chain joins TRBV5-8 to TRBJ1-3; D remains ambiguous. Germline V gives CDR1 SGHTS, CDR2 YDEGEE. V was trimmed by 9 bases and J by 4 bases, leaving 14 bases between them. The CDR3 contains 13 residues. CDR3 DNA sequence: TGTGCCACGAGAGCCCCCCCCGGAAACACCATATATTTT. This encodes CATRAPPGNTIYF.

This chain links TRBV16 with TRBJ2-5; D gene uncertain. Trimming shortened V by 1 base and J by 4 bases, and 7 bases separated the two germline ends. CDR3 length equals 13 residues. Germline V gene sequence: CDR1 KGHSY, CDR2 FQNENV. CDR3 loop: CASSQFRSETQYF. The CDR3 coding sequence is TGTGCCAGCAGCCAATTCAGATCAGAGACCCAGTACTTC.

The chain is built from TRBV7-9 and TRBJ1-4; D gene unclear. This CDR3 comprises 15 residues. With 5 bases removed from V and 5 bases from J, the gap between germline ends came to 15 bases. CDR1 SEHNR and CDR2 FQNEAQ come from the germline V gene (reference sequence). CDR3 in DNA: TGTGCCAGCAGCACCCCGACGGAGGAAAATGAAAAACTGTTTTTT. It yields the protein CASSTPTEENEKLFF.

The J gene is TRBJ1-6, the V gene TRBV5-3, with 7 bases matching TRBD1. TRBV5-3 is noted as an ORF with a role that remains uncertain. This CDR3 has 13 residues. V lost 8 bases and J lost 8; bases outside the gene matches: 7. The CDR3 DNA follows: TGTGCCAGCTGGGGACAGCGCCATTCACCCCTCCACTTT. It translates to CASWGQRHSPLHF.

This clone was seen a single time. The chain joins TRBV27 to TRBJ1-3; D may be TRBD1 (6 bases). V lost 0 bases and J lost 1, with 10 bases in between. The CDR3 is made up of 16 amino acids. Germline V CDR1 and CDR2: MNHEY, SMNVEV (reference sequence). For the CDR3, the DNA is TGTGCCAGCAGTTTATCGGGGGCTACATCTGGAAACACCATATATTTT. It is translated as CASSLSGATSGNTIYF.